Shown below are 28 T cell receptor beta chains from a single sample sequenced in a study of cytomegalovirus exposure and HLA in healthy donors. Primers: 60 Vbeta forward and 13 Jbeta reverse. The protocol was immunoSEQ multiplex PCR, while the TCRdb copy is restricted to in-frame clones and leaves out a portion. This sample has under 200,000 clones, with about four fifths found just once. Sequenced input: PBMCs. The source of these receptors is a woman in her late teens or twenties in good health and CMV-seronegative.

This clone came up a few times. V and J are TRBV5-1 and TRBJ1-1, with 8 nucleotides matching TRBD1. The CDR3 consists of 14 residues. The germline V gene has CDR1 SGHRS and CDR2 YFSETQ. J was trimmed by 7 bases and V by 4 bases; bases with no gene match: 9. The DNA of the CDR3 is TGCGCCAGCAGCCCTCGACAGGGGACAGGTGAAGCTTTCTTT. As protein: CASSPRQGTGEAFF.

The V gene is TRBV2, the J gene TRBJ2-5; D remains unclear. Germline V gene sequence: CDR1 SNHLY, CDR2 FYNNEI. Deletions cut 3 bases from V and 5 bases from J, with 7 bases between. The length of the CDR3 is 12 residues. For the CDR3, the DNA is TGTGCCAGCAGTGAGGCCAAGGAGACCCAGTACTTC. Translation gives CASSEAKETQYF.

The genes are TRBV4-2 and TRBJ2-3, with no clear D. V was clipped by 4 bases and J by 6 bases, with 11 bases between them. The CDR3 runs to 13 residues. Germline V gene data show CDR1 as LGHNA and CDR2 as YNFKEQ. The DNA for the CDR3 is TGTGCCAGCAGCCTAAACTTAGAGGATACGCAGTATTTT. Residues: CASSLNLEDTQYF.

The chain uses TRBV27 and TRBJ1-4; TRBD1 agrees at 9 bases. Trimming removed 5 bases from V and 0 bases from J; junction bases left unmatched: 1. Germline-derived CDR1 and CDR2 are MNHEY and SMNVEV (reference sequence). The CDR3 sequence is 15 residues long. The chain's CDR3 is CASSRQGATNEKLFF. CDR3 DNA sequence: TGTGCCAGCAGTCGACAGGGGGCAACTAATGAAAAACTGTTTTTT.

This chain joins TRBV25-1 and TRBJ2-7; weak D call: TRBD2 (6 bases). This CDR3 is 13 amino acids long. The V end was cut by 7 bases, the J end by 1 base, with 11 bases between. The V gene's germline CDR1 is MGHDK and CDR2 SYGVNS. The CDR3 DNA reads TGTGCCAGCATGGGGGGAAAATCCTACGAGCAGTACTTC. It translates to CASMGGKSYEQYF.

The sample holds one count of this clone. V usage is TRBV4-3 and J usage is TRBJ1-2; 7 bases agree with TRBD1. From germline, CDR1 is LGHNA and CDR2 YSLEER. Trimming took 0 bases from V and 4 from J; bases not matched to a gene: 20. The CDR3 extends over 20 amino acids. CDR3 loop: CASSQDGYGYLTGRTYGYTF. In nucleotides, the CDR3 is TGCGCCAGCAGCCAAGATGGGTATGGGTACTTGACAGGGCGCACCTATGGCTACACCTTC.

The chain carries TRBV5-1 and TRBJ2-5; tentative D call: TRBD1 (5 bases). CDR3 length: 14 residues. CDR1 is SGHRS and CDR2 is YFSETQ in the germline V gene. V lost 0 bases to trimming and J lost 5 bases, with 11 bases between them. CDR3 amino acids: CASSLARVEETQYF. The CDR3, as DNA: TGCGCCAGCAGCTTGGCCAGGGTGGAGGAGACCCAGTACTTC.

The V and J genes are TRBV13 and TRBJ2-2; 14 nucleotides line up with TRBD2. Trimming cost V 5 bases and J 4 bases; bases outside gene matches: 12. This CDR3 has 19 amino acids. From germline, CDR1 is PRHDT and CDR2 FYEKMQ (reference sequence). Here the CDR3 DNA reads TGTGCCAGCAGCCCCAGGCCGGGACTAGCGGGAGTAGGCACCGGGGAGCTGTTTTTT. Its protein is CASSPRPGLAGVGTGELFF.

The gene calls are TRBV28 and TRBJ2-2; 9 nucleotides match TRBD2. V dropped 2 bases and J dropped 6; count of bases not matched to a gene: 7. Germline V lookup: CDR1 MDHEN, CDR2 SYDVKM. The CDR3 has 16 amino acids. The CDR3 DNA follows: TGTGCCAGCAGTTTACGCGGGAGGGCACGCTCCGGGGAGCTGTTTTTT. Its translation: CASSLRGRARSGELFF. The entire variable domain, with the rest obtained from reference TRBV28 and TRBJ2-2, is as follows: DVKVTQSSRYLVKRTGEKVFLECVQDMDHENMFWYRQDPGLGLRLIYFSYDVKMKEKGDIPEGYSVSREKKERFSLILESASTNQTSMYLCASSLRGRARSGELFFGEGSRLTVL.

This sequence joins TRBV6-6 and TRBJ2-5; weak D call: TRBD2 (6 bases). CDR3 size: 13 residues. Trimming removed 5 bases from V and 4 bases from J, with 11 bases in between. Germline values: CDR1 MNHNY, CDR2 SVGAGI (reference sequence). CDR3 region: CASSNPGAETQYF. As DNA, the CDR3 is TGTGCCAGCAGTAATCCGGGAGCAGAGACCCAGTACTTC.

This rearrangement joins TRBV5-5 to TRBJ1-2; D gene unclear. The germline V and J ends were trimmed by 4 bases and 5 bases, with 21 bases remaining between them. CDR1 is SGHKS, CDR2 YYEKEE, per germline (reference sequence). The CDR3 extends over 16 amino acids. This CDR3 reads CASSVGGNSLEYGYTF. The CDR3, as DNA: TGTGCCAGCAGCGTTGGAGGGAACAGCTTAGAGTATGGCTACACCTTC. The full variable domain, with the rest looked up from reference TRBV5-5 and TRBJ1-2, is DAGVTQSPTHLIKTRGQQVTLRCSPISGHKSVSWYQQVLGQGPQFIFQYYEKEERGRGNFPDRFSARQFPNYSSELNVNALLLGDSALYLCASSVGGNSLEYGYTFGSGTRLTVV.

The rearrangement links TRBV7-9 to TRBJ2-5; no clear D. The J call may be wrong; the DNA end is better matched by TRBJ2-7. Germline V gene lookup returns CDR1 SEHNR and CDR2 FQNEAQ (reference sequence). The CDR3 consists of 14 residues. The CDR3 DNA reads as TGTGCCAGCAGCCCTTGGGCCGCCTCCTACGAGCAGTACTTC. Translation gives CASSPWAASYEQYF.

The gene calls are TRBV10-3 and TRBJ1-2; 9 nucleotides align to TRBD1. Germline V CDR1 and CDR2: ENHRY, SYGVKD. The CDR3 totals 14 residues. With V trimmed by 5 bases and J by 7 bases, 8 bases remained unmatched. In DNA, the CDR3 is TGTGCCATCAGTCCAACAGGGGGCTTCACTGGCTACACCTTC. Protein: CAISPTGGFTGYTF.

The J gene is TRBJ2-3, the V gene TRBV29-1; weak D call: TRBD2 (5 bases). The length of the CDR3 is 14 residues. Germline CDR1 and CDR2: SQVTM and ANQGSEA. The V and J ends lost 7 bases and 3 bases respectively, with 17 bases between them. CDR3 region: CSADSLLSTDTQYF. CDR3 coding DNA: TGCAGCGCGGACTCTCTTCTTTCAACAGATACGCAGTATTTT.

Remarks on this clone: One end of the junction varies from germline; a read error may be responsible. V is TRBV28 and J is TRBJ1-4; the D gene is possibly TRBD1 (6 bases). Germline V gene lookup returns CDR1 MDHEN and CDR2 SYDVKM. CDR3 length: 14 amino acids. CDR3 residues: CASILGGAGEKLFF. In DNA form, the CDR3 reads TGTGCCAGCATTTTAGGGGGGGCTGGTGAAAAACTGTTTTTT.

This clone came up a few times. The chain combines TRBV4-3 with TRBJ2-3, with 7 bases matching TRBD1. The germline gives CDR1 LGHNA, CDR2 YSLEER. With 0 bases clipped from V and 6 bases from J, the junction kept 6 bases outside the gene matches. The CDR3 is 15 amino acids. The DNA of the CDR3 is TGCGCCAGCAGCCAAGATAGACAGGGCATGGATACGCAGTATTTT. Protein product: CASSQDRQGMDTQYF.

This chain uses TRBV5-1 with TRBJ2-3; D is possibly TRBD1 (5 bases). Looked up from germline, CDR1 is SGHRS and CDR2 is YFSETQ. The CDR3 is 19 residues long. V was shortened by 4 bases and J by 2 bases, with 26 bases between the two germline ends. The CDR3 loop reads CASSHAGHRSGQFTDTQYF. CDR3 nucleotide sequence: TGCGCCAGCAGCCACGCAGGTCACCGTAGTGGACAATTCACAGATACGCAGTATTTT.

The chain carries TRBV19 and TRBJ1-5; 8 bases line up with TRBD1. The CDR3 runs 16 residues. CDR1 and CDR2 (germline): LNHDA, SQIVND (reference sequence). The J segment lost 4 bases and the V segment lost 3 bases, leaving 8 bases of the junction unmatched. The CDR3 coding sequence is TGTGCCAGTAGTATCCGGGGGACAGGAGGGAATCAGCCCCAGCATTTT. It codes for CASSIRGTGGNQPQHF.

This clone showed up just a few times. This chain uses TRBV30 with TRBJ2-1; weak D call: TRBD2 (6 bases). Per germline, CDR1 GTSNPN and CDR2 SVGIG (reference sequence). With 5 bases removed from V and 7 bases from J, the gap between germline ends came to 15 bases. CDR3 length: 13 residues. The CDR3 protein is CAWEPLAGNEQFF. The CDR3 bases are TGTGCCTGGGAACCACTAGCCGGGAATGAGCAGTTCTTC.

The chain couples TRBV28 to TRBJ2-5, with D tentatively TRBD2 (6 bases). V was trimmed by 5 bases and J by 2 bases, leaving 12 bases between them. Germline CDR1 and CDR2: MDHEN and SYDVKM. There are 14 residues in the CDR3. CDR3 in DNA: TGTGCCAGCAGTCCTCGGGACTTTCAAGAGACCCAGTACTTC. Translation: CASSPRDFQETQYF.

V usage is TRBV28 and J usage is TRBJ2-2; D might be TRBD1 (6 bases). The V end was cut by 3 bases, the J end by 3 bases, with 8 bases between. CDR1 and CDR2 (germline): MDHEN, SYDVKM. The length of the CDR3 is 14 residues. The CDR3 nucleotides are TGTGCCAGCAGTTTCACAGGGCACACCGGGGAGCTGTTTTTT. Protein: CASSFTGHTGELFF.

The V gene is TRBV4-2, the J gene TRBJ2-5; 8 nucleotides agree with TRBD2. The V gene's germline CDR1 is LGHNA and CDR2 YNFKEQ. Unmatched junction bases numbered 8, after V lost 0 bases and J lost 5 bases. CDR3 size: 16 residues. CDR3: CASSQDPSGSGETQYF. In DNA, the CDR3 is TGTGCCAGCAGCCAAGATCCCAGCGGGAGCGGGGAGACCCAGTACTTC.

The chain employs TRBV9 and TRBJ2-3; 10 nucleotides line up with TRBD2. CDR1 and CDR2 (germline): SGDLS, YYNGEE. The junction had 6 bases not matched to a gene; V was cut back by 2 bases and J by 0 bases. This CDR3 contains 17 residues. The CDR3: CASSVPSGSESTDTQYF. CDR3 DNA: TGTGCCAGCAGCGTTCCTAGCGGGAGTGAGAGCACAGATACGCAGTATTTT.

CDR3 sequence reads: CSVDGYNEQFF. The CDR3 DNA is TGCAGCGTTGACGGGTACAATGAGCAGTTCTTC. The chain uses TRBV29-1 and TRBJ2-1; D is unclear. Per the germline V gene, CDR1 is SQVTM and CDR2 is ANQGSEA. The CDR3 runs to 11 residues. Deletions cut 3 bases from V and 4 bases from J, with 4 bases between.

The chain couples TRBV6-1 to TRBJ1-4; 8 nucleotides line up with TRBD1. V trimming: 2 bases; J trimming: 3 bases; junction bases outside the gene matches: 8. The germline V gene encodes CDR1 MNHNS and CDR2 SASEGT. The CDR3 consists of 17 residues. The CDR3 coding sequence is TGTGCCAGCAGTGAACGGCAGGGGGCCTGGGCTAATGAAAAACTGTTTTTT. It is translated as CASSERQGAWANEKLFF.

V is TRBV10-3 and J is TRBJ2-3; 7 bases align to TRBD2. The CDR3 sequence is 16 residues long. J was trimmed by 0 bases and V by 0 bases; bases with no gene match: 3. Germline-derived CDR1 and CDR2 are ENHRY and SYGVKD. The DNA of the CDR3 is TGTGCCATCAGTGAGTCGGCTAGCGGAAGCACAGATACGCAGTATTTT. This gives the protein CAISESASGSTDTQYF.

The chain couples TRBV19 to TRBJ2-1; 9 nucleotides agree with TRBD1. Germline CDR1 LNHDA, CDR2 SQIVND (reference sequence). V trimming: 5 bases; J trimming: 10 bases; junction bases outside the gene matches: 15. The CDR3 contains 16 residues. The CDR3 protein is CASSSAGTGSLKEQFF. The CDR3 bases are TGTGCCAGTAGTTCCGCCGGGACAGGGTCTCTCAAGGAGCAGTTCTTC.

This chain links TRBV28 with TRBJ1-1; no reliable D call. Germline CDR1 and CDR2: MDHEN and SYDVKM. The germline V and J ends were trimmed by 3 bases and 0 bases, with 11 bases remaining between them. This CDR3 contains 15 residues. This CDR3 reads CASSFRGGLNTEAFF. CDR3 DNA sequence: TGTGCCAGCAGTTTCCGGGGAGGTCTGAACACTGAAGCTTTCTTT.